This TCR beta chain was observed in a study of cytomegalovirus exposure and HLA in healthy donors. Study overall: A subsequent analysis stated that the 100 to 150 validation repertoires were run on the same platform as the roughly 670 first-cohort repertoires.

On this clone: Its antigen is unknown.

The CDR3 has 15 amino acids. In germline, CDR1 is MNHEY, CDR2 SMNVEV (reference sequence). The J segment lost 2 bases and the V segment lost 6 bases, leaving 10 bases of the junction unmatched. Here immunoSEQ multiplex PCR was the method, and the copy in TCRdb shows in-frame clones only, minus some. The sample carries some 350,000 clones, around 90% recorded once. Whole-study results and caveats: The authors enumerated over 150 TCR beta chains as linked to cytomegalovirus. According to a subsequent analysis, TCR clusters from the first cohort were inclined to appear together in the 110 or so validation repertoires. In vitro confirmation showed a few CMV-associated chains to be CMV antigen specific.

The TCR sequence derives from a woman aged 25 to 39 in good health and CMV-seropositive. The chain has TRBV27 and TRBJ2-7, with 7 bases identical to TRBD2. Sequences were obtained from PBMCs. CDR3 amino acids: CASRSATSVPYEQYF. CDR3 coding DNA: TGTGCCAGCAGATCCGCTACTAGCGTACCCTACGAGCAGTACTTC.